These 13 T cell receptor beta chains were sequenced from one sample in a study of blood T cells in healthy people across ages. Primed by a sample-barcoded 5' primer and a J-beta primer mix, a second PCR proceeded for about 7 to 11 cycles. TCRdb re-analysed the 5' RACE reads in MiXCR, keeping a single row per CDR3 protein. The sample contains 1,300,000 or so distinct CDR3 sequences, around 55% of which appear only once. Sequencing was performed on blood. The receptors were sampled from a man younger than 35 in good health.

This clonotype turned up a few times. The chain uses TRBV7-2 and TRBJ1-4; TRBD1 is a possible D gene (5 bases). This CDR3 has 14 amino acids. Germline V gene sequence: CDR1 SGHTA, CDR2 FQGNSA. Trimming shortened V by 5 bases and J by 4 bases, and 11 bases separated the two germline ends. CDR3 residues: CASSRSGINEKLFF. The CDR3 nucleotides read TGTGCCAGCAGCCGATCAGGGATTAATGAAAAACTGTTTTTT.

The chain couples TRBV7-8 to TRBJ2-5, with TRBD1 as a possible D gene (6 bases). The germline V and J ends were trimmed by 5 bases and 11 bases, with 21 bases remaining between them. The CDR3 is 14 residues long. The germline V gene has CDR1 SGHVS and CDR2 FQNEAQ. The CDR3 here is CASSLTPDSYEQYF. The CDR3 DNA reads TGTGCCAGCAGCCTAACCCCGGACAGCTACGAACAGTACTTC.

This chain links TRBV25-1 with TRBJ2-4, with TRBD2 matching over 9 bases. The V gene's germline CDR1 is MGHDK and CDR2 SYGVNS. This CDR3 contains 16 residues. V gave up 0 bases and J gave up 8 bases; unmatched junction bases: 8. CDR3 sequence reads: CASSEYLSGRRYIQYF. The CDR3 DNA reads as TGTGCCAGCAGTGAATACCTAAGCGGGAGGAGGTACATTCAGTACTTC.

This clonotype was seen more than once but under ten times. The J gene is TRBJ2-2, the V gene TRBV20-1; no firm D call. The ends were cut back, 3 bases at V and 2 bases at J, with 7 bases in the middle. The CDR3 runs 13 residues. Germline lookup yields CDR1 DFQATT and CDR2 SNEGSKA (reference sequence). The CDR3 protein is CSASPSNTGELFF. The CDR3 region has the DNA TGCAGTGCTAGCCCAAGCAACACCGGGGAGCTGTTTTTT.

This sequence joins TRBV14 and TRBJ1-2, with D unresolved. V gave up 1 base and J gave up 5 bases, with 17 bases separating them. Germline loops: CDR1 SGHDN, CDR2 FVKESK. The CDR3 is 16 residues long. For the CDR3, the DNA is TGTGCCAGCAGCCAAGGGTCGCGGGGATTCCCTTATGGCTACACCTTC. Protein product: CASSQGSRGFPYGYTF.

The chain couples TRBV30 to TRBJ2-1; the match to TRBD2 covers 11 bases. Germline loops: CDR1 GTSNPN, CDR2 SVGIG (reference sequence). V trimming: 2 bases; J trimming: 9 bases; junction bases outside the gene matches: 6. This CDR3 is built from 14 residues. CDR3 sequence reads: CAWSLGTSGSEQFF. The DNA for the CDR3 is TGTGCCTGGAGTCTTGGGACTAGCGGTAGTGAGCAGTTCTTC.

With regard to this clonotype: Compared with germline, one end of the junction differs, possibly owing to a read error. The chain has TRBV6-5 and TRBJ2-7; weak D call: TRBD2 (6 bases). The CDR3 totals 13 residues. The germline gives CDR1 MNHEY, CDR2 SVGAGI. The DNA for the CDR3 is TGTGTCAGCGGGTCCGGGTTTTCGTACGAGCAGTACTTC. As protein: CVSGSGFSYEQYF.

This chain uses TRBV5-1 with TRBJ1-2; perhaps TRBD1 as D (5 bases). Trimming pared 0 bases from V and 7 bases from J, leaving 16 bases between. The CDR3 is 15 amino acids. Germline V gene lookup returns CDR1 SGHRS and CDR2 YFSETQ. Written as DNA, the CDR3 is TGCGCCAGCAGCTTGGACGGTCGGCAGGGAGGTGGCTACACCTTC. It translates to CASSLDGRQGGGYTF.

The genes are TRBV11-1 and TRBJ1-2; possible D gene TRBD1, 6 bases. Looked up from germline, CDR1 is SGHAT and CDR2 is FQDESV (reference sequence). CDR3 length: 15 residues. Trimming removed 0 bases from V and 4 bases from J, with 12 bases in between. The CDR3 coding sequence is TGTGCCAGCAGCTTAGCAGGACAGCCCGTCTATGGCTACACCTTC. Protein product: CASSLAGQPVYGYTF.

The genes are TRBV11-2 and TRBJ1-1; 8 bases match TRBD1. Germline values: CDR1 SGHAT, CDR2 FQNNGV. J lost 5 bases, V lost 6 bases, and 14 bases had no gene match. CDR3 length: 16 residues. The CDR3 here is CASSPGTGGFGTEAFF. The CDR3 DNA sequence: TGTGCCAGCAGTCCCGGGACAGGTGGATTTGGGACTGAAGCTTTCTTT.

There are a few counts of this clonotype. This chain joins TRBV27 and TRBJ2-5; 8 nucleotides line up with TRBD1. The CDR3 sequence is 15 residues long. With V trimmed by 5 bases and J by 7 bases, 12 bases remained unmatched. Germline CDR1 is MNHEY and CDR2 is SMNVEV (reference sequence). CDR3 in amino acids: CASSLGQGREMTQYF. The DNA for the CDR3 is TGTGCCAGCAGTCTCGGACAGGGACGAGAGATGACCCAGTACTTC.

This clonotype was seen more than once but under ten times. The CDR3 spells CASSQDRVTYNEQFF. For the CDR3, the DNA is TGCGCCAGCAGCCAGGACAGGGTCACCTACAATGAGCAGTTCTTC. The chain uses TRBV4-3 and TRBJ2-1, with 8 positions matching TRBD1. CDR3 length: 15 residues. Germline V gives CDR1 LGHNA, CDR2 YSLEER. V shed 3 bases and J 2 bases; nucleotides not matched to a gene: 3.

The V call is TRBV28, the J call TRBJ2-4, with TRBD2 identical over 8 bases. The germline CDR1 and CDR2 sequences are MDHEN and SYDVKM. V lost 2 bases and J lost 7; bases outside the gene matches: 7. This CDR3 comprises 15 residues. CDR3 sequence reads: CASSLRATGGNIQYF. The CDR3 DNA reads TGTGCCAGCAGTTTAAGGGCAACGGGAGGGAACATTCAGTACTTC.